This TCR beta chain appears in the sequencing data of a study of blood T cells in healthy people across ages. This clonotype was picked up a small number of times. Antigen unknown. General study points: Researchers judged that diversity estimates from one million T cells fell short of true values. Naive and antigen-experienced cells were not separated, limiting conclusive comparison.

Primers used in a second PCR of roughly 6 to 11 cycles were a sample-barcoded 5' primer and a J-beta primer mix. One entry per CDR3 protein results from TCRdb running MiXCR on the 5' RACE reads. The table records over 950,000 distinct CDR3 sequences, approximately 50% of them present only once. The germline gives CDR1 PRHDT, CDR2 FYEKMQ (reference sequence). This CDR3 comprises 14 residues. Trimming cost V 4 bases and J 0 bases, with 10 bases left between them. J is TRBJ2-7 and V is TRBV13; TRBD1 is a possible D gene (5 bases). The source of this sequence is a woman aged 55-69 years in good health. The sample taken for sequencing was blood. CDR3 DNA: TGTGCCAGCAGCTCAGGGTGGGGCTCCTACGAGCAGTACTTC. Residues: CASSSGWGSYEQYF.